Below, one T cell receptor (beta chain) is given with its context. Its antigen is still unknown. Generated by immunoSEQ multiplex PCR, the TCRdb table keeps only in-frame clones and is missing some. The data contain roughly 200,000 clones, about nine tenths of them singletons. This sample was taken from a study of T cell responses to AZD1222 COVID-19 vaccine. The CDR3 covers 14 residues. Trimming stripped 1 base from V and 4 bases from J, with 10 bases between. Per the germline V gene, CDR1 is MGHRA and CDR2 is YSYEKL. Whole-study findings and limits: Per reports, nearly half of all spike-specific TCRs target regions that are unmutated in variants. Repertoire collection took place solely once the T cell response had peaked. After two AZD1222 doses, spike-specific TCR breadth and depth rose versus day 0.

The chain recombines TRBV4-1 with TRBJ2-5; maybe TRBD2 (5 bases). This clonotype originated in an adult who received the AZD1222 COVID-19 vaccine. This material consisted of peripheral blood, taken 28 days after the second AZD1222 dose. CDR3 in DNA: TGCGCCAGCAGCCAAGCACGGGGTGGAGAGACCCAGTACTTC. As protein: CASSQARGGETQYF.